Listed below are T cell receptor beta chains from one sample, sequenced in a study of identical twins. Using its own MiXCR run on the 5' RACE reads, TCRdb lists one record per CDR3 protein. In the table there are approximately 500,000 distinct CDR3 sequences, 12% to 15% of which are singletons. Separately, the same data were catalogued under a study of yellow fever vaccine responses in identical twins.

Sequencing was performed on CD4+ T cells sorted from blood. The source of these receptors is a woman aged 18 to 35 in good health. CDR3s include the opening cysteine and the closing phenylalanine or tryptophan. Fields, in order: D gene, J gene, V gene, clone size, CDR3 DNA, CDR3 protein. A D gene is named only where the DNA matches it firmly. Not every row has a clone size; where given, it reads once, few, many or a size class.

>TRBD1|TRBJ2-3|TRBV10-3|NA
TGTGCCATCAGTGAGTCAAAGACAGGGAACACAGATACGCAGTATTTT
CAISESKTGNTDTQYF
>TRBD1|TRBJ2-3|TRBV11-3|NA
TGTGCCAGCAGCTTAGTGATGACCAGGGGGGATACGCAGTATTTT
CASSLVMTRGDTQYF
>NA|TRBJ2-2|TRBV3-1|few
TGTGCCAGCAGCCAAGGGGACGGTATAATGGCCGGGGAGCTGTTTTTT
CASSQGDGIMAGELFF
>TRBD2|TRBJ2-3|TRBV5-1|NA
TGCGCCAGCAGCGAGGGACTAGCGATCACAGATACGCAGTATTTT
CASSEGLAITDTQYF
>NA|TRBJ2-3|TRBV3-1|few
TGTGCCAGCAGCCAAGATGGGGTTTATACGCAGTATTTT
CASSQDGVYTQYF
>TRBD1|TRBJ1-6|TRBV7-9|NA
TGTGCCAGCAGCAAAACAACAGGGGGCGAGGGTTCACCCCTCCACTTT
CASSKTTGGEGSPLHF
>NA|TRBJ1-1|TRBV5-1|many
TGCGCCAGCAGCTTGGAAGGGAGAAACACTGAAGCTTTCTTT
CASSLEGRNTEAFF
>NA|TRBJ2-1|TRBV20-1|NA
TGCAGTGCTAGAGATCGGGCCCTGGAGCAGTTCTTC
CSARDRALEQFF
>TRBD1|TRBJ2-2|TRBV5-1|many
TGCGCCAGCAGCACTTCACTCTTGGGACAGGGGCAGGGCACCGGGGAGCTGTTTTTT
CASSTSLLGQGQGTGELFF
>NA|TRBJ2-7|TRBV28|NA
TGTGCCAGCAGTTTAGGAGGGCTGAGGGACAGATCCTACGAGCAGTACTTC
CASSLGGLRDRSYEQYF
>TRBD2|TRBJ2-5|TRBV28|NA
TGTGCCAGCAGTTTGTCCGGGAGGGTTCAAGAGACCCAGTACTTC
CASSLSGRVQETQYF
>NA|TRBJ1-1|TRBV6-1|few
TGTGCCAGCAGGAGGACAGTGATGAACACTGAAGCTTTCTTT
CASRRTVMNTEAFF
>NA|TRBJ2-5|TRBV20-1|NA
TGCAGTGCTAGAGGCAGGGTTACGGAGACCCAGTACTTC
CSARGRVTETQYF
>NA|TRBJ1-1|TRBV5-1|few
TGCGCCAGCAGCGTAGGCACTGAAGCTTTCTTT
CASSVGTEAFF
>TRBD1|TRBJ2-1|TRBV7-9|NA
TGTGCCAGCAGCCGACGACTTACGGACAGGCTGAATGAGCAGTTCTTC
CASSRRLTDRLNEQFF
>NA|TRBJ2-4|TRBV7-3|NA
TGTGCCAGCATTTTGAACATTCAGTACTTC
CASILNIQYF
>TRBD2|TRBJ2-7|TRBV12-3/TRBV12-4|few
TGTGCCAGCAGTGAGCGGGAGCTCTCCCACGAGCAGTACTTC
CASSERELSHEQYF
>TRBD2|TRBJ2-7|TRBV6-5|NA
TGTGCCAGCAGTTACGGGACTAGCGGGAGATTCCCCTACGAGCAGTACTTC
CASSYGTSGRFPYEQYF
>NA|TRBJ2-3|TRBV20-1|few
TGCAGTGCTCCGAATGACAGGCGAACAGATACGCAGTATTTT
CSAPNDRRTDTQYF
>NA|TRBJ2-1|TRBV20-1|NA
TGCAGTGCTAGAGCTGACTACAGGGTTGGCAATGAGCAGTTCTTC
CSARADYRVGNEQFF
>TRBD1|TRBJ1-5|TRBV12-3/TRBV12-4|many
TGTGCCAGCAGTTTAGCGCAGGGGGCAAGCAATCAGCCCCAGCATTTT
CASSLAQGASNQPQHF
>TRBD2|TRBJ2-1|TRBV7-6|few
TGTGCCAGCAGCTGGTCCGGGACTAGGACTGGTGAGCAGTTCTTC
CASSWSGTRTGEQFF
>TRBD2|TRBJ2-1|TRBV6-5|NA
TGTGCCAGCAGTTACTTGTATCTAGCGGGAGGGCCGCACAATGAGCAGTTCTTC
CASSYLYLAGGPHNEQFF
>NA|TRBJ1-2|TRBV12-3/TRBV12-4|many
TGTGCCAGCAGTTTAGAAGGATGGTATGGCTACACCTTC
CASSLEGWYGYTF
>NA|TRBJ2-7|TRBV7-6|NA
TGTGCCAGCAGCCCCTCAACCTACGAGCAGTACTTC
CASSPSTYEQYF
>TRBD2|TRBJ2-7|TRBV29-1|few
TGCAGCGTTGGGGGGCAAACACCGGGACTAGCGGGAGCCTACGAGCAGTACTTC
CSVGGQTPGLAGAYEQYF
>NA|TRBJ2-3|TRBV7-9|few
TGTGCCAGCAGCGGGGTGTGGGGCACTAGCACAGATACGCAGTATTTT
CASSGVWGTSTDTQYF
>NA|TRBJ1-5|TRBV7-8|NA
TGTGCCAGCAGCTGGGATCAGCCCCAGCATTTT
CASSWDQPQHF
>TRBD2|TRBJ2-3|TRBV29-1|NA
TGCAGCGTCCCCCGGACTAGCGGGAGCACAGATACGCAGTATTTT
CSVPRTSGSTDTQYF
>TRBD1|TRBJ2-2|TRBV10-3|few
TGTGCCATCAGTGTAACCGGGACAGGGACCACCGGGGAGCTGTTTTTT
CAISVTGTGTTGELFF
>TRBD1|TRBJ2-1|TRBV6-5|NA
TGTGCCAGCAGTTATCGGGACAGCCCTGTCCTTGCCAATGGTGAGCAGTTCTTC
CASSYRDSPVLANGEQFF
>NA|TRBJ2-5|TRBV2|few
TGTGCCAGCATCTGGGGTAGCGGAGAGACCCAGTACTTC
CASIWGSGETQYF
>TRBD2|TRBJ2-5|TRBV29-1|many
TGCAGCGTCACCCTTTGGGGGGGAGAGACCCAGTACTTC
CSVTLWGGETQYF
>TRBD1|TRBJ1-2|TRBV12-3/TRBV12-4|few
TGTGCCAGCAGTTCAACAGGGGCAGAAGGCTATGGCTACACCTTC
CASSSTGAEGYGYTF
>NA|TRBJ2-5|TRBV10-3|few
TGTGCCATCAGTGAGTCGATGGGCCCAAGAGAGACCCAGTACTTC
CAISESMGPRETQYF
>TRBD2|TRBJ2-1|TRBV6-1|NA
TGTGCCAGCAGCCCCCCCAGAGTTGTGGGGGGGAATGAGCAGTTCTTC
CASSPPRVVGGNEQFF
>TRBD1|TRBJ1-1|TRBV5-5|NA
TGTGCCAGCAGCGGAAAGGGGGCGGACACTGAAGCTTTCTTT
CASSGKGADTEAFF
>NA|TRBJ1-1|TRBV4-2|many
TGTGCCAGCAGCCAAGATATCGGCAGGATCGAACGGATTGGCACTGAAGCTTTCTTT
CASSQDIGRIERIGTEAFF
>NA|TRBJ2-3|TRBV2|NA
TGTGCCAGCACGAAGGGCCCAGATACGCAGTATTTT
CASTKGPDTQYF
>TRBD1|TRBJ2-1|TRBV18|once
TGTGCCAGCTCACCACCGGGGATGGGACAGGGGGCGAATGAGCAGTTCTTC
CASSPPGMGQGANEQFF
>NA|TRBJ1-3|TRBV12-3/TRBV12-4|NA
TGTGCCAGCAGGATCCAACAGAGCTCTGGAAACACCATATATTTT
CASRIQQSSGNTIYF
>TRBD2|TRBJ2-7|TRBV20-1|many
TGCAGTGCTTGCAAGACGGGACTACCTAACGAGCAGTACTTC
CSACKTGLPNEQYF
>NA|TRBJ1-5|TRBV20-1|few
TGCAGTTCCGGGACTCATAGCAATCAGCCCCAGCATTTT
CSSGTHSNQPQHF
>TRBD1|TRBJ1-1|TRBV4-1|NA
TGCGCCAGCAGCCGCGGACAGGGAGGAATGAACACTGAAGCTTTCTTT
CASSRGQGGMNTEAFF
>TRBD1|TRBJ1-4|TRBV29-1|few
TGCAGCGTTGATCTTCTAATGGACAGGTCTGAAAAACTGTTTTTT
CSVDLLMDRSEKLFF
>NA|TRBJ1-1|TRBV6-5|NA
TGTGCCAGCAGTTATTCGTCCCCTTTCAGGGGACGGAGCAACACTGAAGCTTTCTTT
CASSYSSPFRGRSNTEAFF
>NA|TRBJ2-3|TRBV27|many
TGTGCCAGCAGTTTAGGACAGCTCACAGATACGCAGTATTTT
CASSLGQLTDTQYF
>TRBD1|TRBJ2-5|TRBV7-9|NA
TGTGCCAGCAGCTGGCGGGACAGGGGGGAGACCCAGTACTTC
CASSWRDRGETQYF
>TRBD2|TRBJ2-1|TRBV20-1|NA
TGCAGTGCTCGAGCGGGAGGTGGAAATGAGCAGTTCTTC
CSARAGGGNEQFF
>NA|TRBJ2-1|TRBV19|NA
TGTGCCAGTAGTTCCGTGGCTAGTAACAATGAGCAGTTCTTC
CASSSVASNNEQFF
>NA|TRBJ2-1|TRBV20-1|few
TGCAGTGCTAGAGATCTCAGACGGGGGATGCAGTTCTTC
CSARDLRRGMQFF
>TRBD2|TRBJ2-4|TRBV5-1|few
TGCGCCAGCAGCCAAGGACTAGCGGGGAGAGAGGGCATTCAGTACTTC
CASSQGLAGREGIQYF
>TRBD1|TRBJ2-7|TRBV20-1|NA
TGCAGTGCTAGAGGATCGACAGGGTTGACCCACGAGCAGTACTTC
CSARGSTGLTHEQYF
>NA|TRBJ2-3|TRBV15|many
TGTGCCACCAGGAATCTAGGTTACTTTACAGATACGCAGTATTTT
CATRNLGYFTDTQYF